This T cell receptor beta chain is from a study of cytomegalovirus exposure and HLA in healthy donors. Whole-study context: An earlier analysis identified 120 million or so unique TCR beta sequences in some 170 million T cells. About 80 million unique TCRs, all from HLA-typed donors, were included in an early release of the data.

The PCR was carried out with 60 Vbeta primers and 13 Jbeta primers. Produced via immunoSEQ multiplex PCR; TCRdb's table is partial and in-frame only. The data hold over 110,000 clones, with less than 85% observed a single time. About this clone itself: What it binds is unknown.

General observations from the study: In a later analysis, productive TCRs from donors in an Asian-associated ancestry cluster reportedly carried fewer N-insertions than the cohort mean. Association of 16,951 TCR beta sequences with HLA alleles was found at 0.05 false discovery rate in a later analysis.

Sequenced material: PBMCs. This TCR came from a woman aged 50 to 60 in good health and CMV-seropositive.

The CDR3: CASSLLGGGPLEQYF. The CDR3 DNA reads TGTGCCAGCAGCTTGTTGGGGGGGGGACCCCTCGAGCAGTACTTC. The rearrangement links TRBV5-5 to TRBJ2-7, with 7 bases identical to TRBD2. The germline V gene has CDR1 SGHKS and CDR2 YYEKEE (reference sequence). Losses at the gene ends were 1 base for V and 6 bases for J; bases not matched to a gene: 10. CDR3 size: 15 residues.